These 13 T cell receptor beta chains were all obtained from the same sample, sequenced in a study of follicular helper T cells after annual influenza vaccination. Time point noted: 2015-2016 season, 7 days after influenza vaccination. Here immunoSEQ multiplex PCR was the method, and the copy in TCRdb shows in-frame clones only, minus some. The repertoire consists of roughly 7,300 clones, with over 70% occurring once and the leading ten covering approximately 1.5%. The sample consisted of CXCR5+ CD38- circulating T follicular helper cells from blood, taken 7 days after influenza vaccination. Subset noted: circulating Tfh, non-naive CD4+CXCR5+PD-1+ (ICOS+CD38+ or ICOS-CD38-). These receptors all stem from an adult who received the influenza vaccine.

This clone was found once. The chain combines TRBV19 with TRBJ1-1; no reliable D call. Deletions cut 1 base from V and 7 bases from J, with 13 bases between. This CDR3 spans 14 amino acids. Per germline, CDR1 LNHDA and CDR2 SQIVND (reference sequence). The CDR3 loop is CASSIASLGGEAFF. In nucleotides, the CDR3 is TGTGCCAGTAGTATAGCCTCCTTAGGCGGTGAAGCTTTCTTT.

The DNA of the CDR3 is TGTGCCAGCAGCTCACAGGGGAAAGAGACCCAGTACTTC. This encodes CASSSQGKETQYF. The V and J genes are TRBV2 and TRBJ2-5, with TRBD1 identical over 7 bases. There are 13 residues in the CDR3. V lost 6 bases and J lost 3; bases outside the gene matches: 4. Germline-derived CDR1 and CDR2 are SNHLY and FYNNEI.

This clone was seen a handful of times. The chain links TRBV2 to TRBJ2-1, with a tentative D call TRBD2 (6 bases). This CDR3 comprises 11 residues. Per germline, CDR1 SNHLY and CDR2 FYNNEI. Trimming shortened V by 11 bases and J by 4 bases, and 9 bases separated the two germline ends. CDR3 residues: CASGVYNEQFF. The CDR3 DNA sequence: TGTGCCTCGGGGGTATACAATGAGCAGTTCTTC.

The CDR3 protein is CASSLAYRTGAYGNTIYF. The CDR3 DNA reads TGCGCCAGCAGCTTGGCGTATAGGACAGGGGCATATGGAAACACCATATATTTT. The V and J genes are TRBV5-1 and TRBJ1-3; TRBD1 agrees at 9 bases. This CDR3 is 18 amino acids long. V trimming: 0 bases; J trimming: 3 bases; junction bases outside the gene matches: 10. CDR1 and CDR2 from the germline V gene are SGHRS and YFSETQ.

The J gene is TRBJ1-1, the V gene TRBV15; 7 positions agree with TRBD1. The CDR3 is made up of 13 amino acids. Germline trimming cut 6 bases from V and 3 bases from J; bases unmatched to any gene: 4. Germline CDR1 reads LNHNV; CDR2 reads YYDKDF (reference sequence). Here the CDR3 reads CATRQGGYTEAFF. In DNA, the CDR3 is TGTGCCACCAGGCAGGGGGGCTACACTGAAGCTTTCTTT.

The CDR3 coding sequence is TGCAGCGTTGTGGTGAGGTCGGCGGGGTATGGAACCGGGGAGCTGTTTTTT. Protein sequence: CSVVVRSAGYGTGELFF. The gene calls are TRBV29-1 and TRBJ2-2, with a weak D call TRBD2 (6 bases). This CDR3 contains 17 residues. V dropped 4 bases and J dropped 5 bases, with 23 bases sitting between them. Looked up from germline, CDR1 is SQVTM and CDR2 is ANQGSEA.

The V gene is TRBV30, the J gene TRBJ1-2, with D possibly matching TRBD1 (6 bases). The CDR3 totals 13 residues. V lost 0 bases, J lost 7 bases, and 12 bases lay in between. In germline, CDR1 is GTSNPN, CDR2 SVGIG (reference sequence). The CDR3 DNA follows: TGTGCCTGGAGTGTCATGAGGGGGGTTGGCTACACCTTC. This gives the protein CAWSVMRGVGYTF.

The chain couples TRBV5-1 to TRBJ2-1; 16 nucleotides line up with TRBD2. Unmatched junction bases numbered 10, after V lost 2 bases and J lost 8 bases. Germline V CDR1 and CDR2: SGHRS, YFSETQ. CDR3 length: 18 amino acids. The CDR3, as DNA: TGCGCCAGCAGCTTCGTTGGGACTAGCGGGAGGGCAGGGGATGAGCAGTTCTTC. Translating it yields CASSFVGTSGRAGDEQFF.

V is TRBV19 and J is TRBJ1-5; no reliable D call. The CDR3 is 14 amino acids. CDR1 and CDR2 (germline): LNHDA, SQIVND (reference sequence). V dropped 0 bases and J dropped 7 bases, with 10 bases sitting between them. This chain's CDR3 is CASSIEVFGQPQHF. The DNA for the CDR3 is TGTGCCAGTAGTATAGAGGTATTCGGGCAGCCCCAGCATTTT.

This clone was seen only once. CDR3 nucleotide sequence: TGTGCCAGCAGCTCCGGGACAGCCGAAGCTTTCTTT. Translation gives CASSSGTAEAFF. The V gene is TRBV14, the J gene TRBJ1-1; TRBD1 agrees at 7 bases. Germline CDR1 and CDR2: SGHDN and FVKESK. With 5 bases clipped from V and 8 bases from J, the junction kept 5 bases outside the gene matches. This CDR3 has 12 residues.

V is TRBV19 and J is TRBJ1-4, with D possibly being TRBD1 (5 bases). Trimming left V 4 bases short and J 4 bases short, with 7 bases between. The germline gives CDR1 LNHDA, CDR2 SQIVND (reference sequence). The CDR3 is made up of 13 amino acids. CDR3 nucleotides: TGTGCCAGTAGTAGACAGCATAATGAAAAACTGTTTTTT. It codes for CASSRQHNEKLFF.

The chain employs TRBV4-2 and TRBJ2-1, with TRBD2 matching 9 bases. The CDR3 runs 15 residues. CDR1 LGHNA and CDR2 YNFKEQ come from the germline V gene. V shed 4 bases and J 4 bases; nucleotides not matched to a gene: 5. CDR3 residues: CASSPGLARYNEQFF. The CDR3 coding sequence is TGTGCCAGCAGCCCGGGACTAGCAAGATACAATGAGCAGTTCTTC.

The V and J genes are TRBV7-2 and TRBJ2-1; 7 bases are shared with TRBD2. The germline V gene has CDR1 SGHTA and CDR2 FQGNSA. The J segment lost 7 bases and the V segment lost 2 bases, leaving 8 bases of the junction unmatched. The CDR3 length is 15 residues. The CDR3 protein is CASSLMASGGNEQFF. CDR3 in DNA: TGTGCCAGCAGCTTAATGGCTAGCGGAGGGAATGAGCAGTTCTTC.